The 28 T cell receptor beta chains listed next were all sequenced from one sample in a study of T cell changes during pregnancy in multiple sclerosis. Clones were sequenced by immunoSEQ multiplex PCR, and TCRdb holds only the in-frame ones, with some missing. The table has some 99,000 clones, approximately 94% seen once; the top ten hold about 0.98%. The sequencing here drew on peripheral blood, taken after pregnancy. The origin of the receptors is a female donor with multiple sclerosis, enrolled in a pregnancy study.

The chain combines TRBV5-1 with TRBJ2-7, with D possibly matching TRBD1 (6 bases). Per the germline V gene, CDR1 is SGHRS and CDR2 is YFSETQ. The germline V and J ends were trimmed by 5 bases and 0 bases, with 24 bases remaining between them. The CDR3 spans 18 residues. This CDR3 reads CASRTTELTGPYSYEQYF. DNA for the CDR3: TGCGCCAGCAGAACCACTGAATTAACAGGGCCCTACTCCTACGAGCAGTACTTC.

The rearrangement uses TRBV6-1 and TRBJ1-2; perhaps TRBD1 as D (5 bases). Germline V lookup: CDR1 MNHNS, CDR2 SASEGT. The CDR3 is 15 amino acids. Deletions cut 5 bases from V and 2 bases from J, with 15 bases between. Written as DNA, the CDR3 is TGTGCCAGCAGTCCTAGGGGCAGGCAAAACTATGGCTACACCTTC. This sequence encodes CASSPRGRQNYGYTF.

The J gene is TRBJ1-4, the V gene TRBV4-1; 11 bases match TRBD1. Looked up from germline, CDR1 is MGHRA and CDR2 is YSYEKL. The CDR3 is 17 residues long. The ends lost 3 bases at V and 7 bases at J; junction bases unmatched: 10. The CDR3 DNA follows: TGCGCCAGCAGCCACACCTTGGCGGGGACAGGGGGTGAAAAACTGTTTTTT. Translated, it gives CASSHTLAGTGGEKLFF.

The chain uses TRBV27 and TRBJ2-7; D ambiguous. This CDR3 spans 12 amino acids. The ends were cut back, 0 bases at V and 5 bases at J, with 5 bases in the middle. Germline V gives CDR1 MNHEY, CDR2 SMNVEV (reference sequence). This chain's CDR3 is CASSLSAHEQYF. As DNA, the CDR3 is TGTGCCAGCAGTTTATCGGCCCACGAGCAGTACTTC.

The chain is built from TRBV6-5 and TRBJ2-6; D unresolved. This CDR3 comprises 14 residues. Germline V lookup: CDR1 MNHEY, CDR2 SVGAGI. Trimming removed 6 bases from V and 0 bases from J, with 6 bases in between. This chain's CDR3 is CASRLSSGANVLTF. In DNA, the CDR3 is TGTGCCAGCAGATTGAGCTCTGGGGCCAACGTCCTGACTTTC.

This clone has just one count. The V gene is TRBV27, the J gene TRBJ2-1; 14 bases line up with TRBD2. This CDR3 has 16 amino acids. The ends lost 4 bases at V and 9 bases at J; junction bases unmatched: 8. The germline CDR1 and CDR2 sequences are MNHEY and SMNVEV (reference sequence). The CDR3 spells CASSSRPGLAGAEQFF. DNA of the CDR3: TGTGCCAGCAGTTCCCGACCGGGACTAGCGGGAGCTGAGCAGTTCTTC.

The chain uses TRBV2 and TRBJ2-7; no clear D. Per the germline V gene, CDR1 is SNHLY and CDR2 is FYNNEI. The CDR3 totals 15 residues. V shed 2 bases and J shed 0 bases, with 11 bases lying between them. The CDR3 sequence is CASSEWNTDSYEQYF. CDR3 DNA sequence: TGTGCCAGCAGTGAATGGAATACAGACTCCTACGAGCAGTACTTC.

The chain employs TRBV6-4 and TRBJ2-2, with 7 bases aligning to TRBD2. Germline V lookup: CDR1 MRHNA, CDR2 SNTAGT. The CDR3 is 15 residues long. The V gene end was trimmed by 0 bases and the J gene end by 2 bases; junction bases not matched to a gene: 0. In DNA, the CDR3 is TGTGCCAGCAGTGACTCAGCGGGAAACACCGGGGAGCTGTTTTTT. Protein sequence: CASSDSAGNTGELFF.

CDR3 coding DNA: TGTGCCAGCTCCCCAATAGTGCCCGGGACAGGCTCCTACGAGCAGTACTTC. Translation: CASSPIVPGTGSYEQYF. The rearrangement joins TRBV18 to TRBJ2-7, with 8 nucleotides matching TRBD1. Germline V gene lookup returns CDR1 KGHSH and CDR2 LQKENI. The trim removed 6 bases at V and 0 bases at J, leaving 13 bases unmatched. The length of the CDR3 is 17 residues.

This clone was detected once. The chain couples TRBV19 to TRBJ2-1; 7 positions match TRBD2. J was trimmed by 1 base and V by 5 bases; bases with no gene match: 2. Germline V gives CDR1 LNHDA, CDR2 SQIVND (reference sequence). The CDR3 extends over 14 amino acids. CDR3 bases: TGTGCCAGTAGTGGGACTACTTCCTACAATGAGCAGTTCTTC. Translation gives CASSGTTSYNEQFF.

The chain combines TRBV28 with TRBJ1-2, with D uncertain. This CDR3 spans 17 amino acids. CDR1 MDHEN and CDR2 SYDVKM come from the germline V gene. Trimming stripped 7 bases from V and 4 bases from J, with 25 bases between. The CDR3 coding sequence is TGTGCCAGCATAGGGAGAGGCCTGCGCGGGATAGGCTATGGCTACACCTTC. Translating gives CASIGRGLRGIGYGYTF.

This clone has more than one count but fewer than ten. The chain recombines TRBV27 with TRBJ1-1; a possible D gene is TRBD1 (5 bases). This CDR3 is built from 15 residues. V dropped 1 base and J dropped 1 base, with 10 bases sitting between them. Looked up from germline, CDR1 is MNHEY and CDR2 is SMNVEV (reference sequence). The CDR3 loop is CASSLWGDRNTEAFF. The CDR3 coding sequence is TGTGCCAGCAGTTTATGGGGGGATCGGAACACTGAAGCTTTCTTT.

This clone was seen once. The rearrangement uses TRBV27 and TRBJ1-2; D may be TRBD1 (5 bases). The CDR3 is made up of 12 amino acids. Germline V CDR1 and CDR2: MNHEY, SMNVEV (reference sequence). With 6 bases removed from V and 4 bases from J, the gap between germline ends came to 9 bases. CDR3 in amino acids: CASRAGGYGYTF. In DNA form, the CDR3 reads TGTGCCAGCAGGGCGGGGGGCTATGGCTACACCTTC.

This chain's CDR3 is CSVEGDTSSGNTIYF. CDR3 nucleotide sequence: TGCAGCGTTGAAGGGGACACAAGCTCTGGAAACACCATATATTTT. The genes are TRBV29-1 and TRBJ1-3, with D possibly matching TRBD1 (6 bases). CDR3 length: 15 residues. V was shortened by 1 base and J by 0 bases, with 10 bases between the two germline ends. Germline V gives CDR1 SQVTM, CDR2 ANQGSEA.

The chain joins TRBV21-1 to TRBJ2-7; TRBD1, the table's D call, lacks a check against the DNA. TRBV21-1 is deemed a pseudogene. This CDR3 has 17 residues. This CDR3 is CASSNGQGWPGGYEQYF. DNA of the CDR3: TGTGCCAGCAGCAACGGACAGGGTTGGCCAGGTGGGTACGAGCAGTACTTC.

V usage is TRBV19 and J usage is TRBJ2-1; D is perhaps TRBD2 (6 bases). Germline V lookup: CDR1 LNHDA, CDR2 SQIVND (reference sequence). The CDR3 spans 14 residues. Trimming shortened V by 6 bases and J by 0 bases, and 9 bases separated the two germline ends. The CDR3 region is CASRYGSSYNEQFF. The CDR3 DNA follows: TGTGCCAGTAGATACGGGAGCTCCTACAATGAGCAGTTCTTC.

V gene TRBV5-5 combines with J gene TRBJ2-2, with 14 bases fitting TRBD2. Germline assignment: CDR1 SGHKS and CDR2 YYEKEE (reference sequence). This CDR3 contains 17 residues. V trimming: 4 bases; J trimming: 4 bases; junction bases outside the gene matches: 6. As DNA, the CDR3 is TGTGCCAGCAGCCTGACTAGCGGGAGGGCCCGCACCGGGGAGCTGTTTTTT. Translation gives CASSLTSGRARTGELFF.

CDR3 loop: CASSPQATSYEQYF. Here the CDR3 DNA reads TGTGCCAGCAGCCCGCAGGCGACATCCTACGAGCAGTACTTC. This chain links TRBV6-5 with TRBJ2-7; no definite D call. The CDR3 extends over 14 amino acids. Germline V gene sequence: CDR1 MNHEY, CDR2 SVGAGI. V lost 6 bases to trimming and J lost 1 base, with 13 bases between them.

The genes are TRBV18 and TRBJ2-7, with 10 bases identical to TRBD2. Per the germline V gene, CDR1 is KGHSH and CDR2 is LQKENI. The ends lost 4 bases at V and 1 base at J; junction bases unmatched: 4. CDR3 length: 15 amino acids. Written as DNA, the CDR3 is TGTGCCAGCTCACAGACTAGCGGGCCGTCCTACGAGCAGTACTTC. This codes for CASSQTSGPSYEQYF.

This chain links TRBV19 with TRBJ2-1, with D tentatively TRBD1 (5 bases). Germline CDR1 and CDR2: LNHDA and SQIVND (reference sequence). The germline V and J ends were trimmed by 5 bases and 2 bases, with 13 bases remaining between them. The CDR3 is 15 amino acids. The CDR3 DNA reads TGTGCCAGTAGTCTGGCAGGGCGTCCCTACAATGAGCAGTTCTTC. This encodes CASSLAGRPYNEQFF.

The CDR3 DNA sequence: TGTGCCAGTAGTCTTAGGACTAGCGGACCTAGCACAGATACGCAGTATTTT. This translates into CASSLRTSGPSTDTQYF. The chain couples TRBV19 to TRBJ2-3; the match to TRBD2 covers 10 bases. With V trimmed by 5 bases and J by 0 bases, 8 bases remained unmatched. This CDR3 comprises 17 residues. CDR1 and CDR2 (germline): LNHDA, SQIVND (reference sequence).

This clone was seen more than once but under ten times. The chain carries TRBV2 and TRBJ1-3, with D perhaps TRBD1 (6 bases). CDR1 and CDR2 (germline): SNHLY, FYNNEI. V gave up 7 bases and J gave up 0 bases, with 13 bases separating them. The CDR3 has 15 residues. The CDR3 bases are TGTGCCAGCACCCTTTGGACAGCCTCTGGAAACACCATATATTTT. This translates into CASTLWTASGNTIYF.

The chain joins TRBV6-6 to TRBJ1-1; the match to TRBD1 covers 8 bases. The CDR3 consists of 14 residues. Germline V gives CDR1 MNHNY, CDR2 SVGAGI (reference sequence). The ends lost 8 bases at V and 1 base at J; junction bases unmatched: 6. CDR3 sequence: CASVSDRGNTEAFF. In DNA, the CDR3 is TGTGCCAGCGTCAGCGACAGGGGGAACACTGAAGCTTTCTTT.

The genes are TRBV27 and TRBJ2-1; D may be TRBD1 (6 bases). V gave up 4 bases and J gave up 4 bases, with 17 bases separating them. The CDR3 sequence is 16 residues long. The germline V gene encodes CDR1 MNHEY and CDR2 SMNVEV (reference sequence). DNA of the CDR3: TGTGCCAGCAGTTCCGGACAGCGTTGGAGGTACAATGAGCAGTTCTTC. It yields the protein CASSSGQRWRYNEQFF.

The chain is built from TRBV4-2 and TRBJ2-2, with a tentative D call TRBD1 (5 bases). Trimming shortened V by 1 base and J by 1 base, and 7 bases separated the two germline ends. The CDR3 covers 15 residues. Germline CDR1 is LGHNA and CDR2 is YNFKEQ. For the CDR3, the DNA is TGTGCCAGCAGCCAAGGGCAGGGGAACACCGGGGAGCTGTTTTTT. Translating gives CASSQGQGNTGELFF.

Written as DNA, the CDR3 is TGTGCCACCTCGAAAGAAAGGAGGGGAATCACTGAAGCTTTCTTT. It is translated as CATSKERRGITEAFF. The chain recombines TRBV7-8 with TRBJ1-1, with TRBD1 as a possible D gene (5 bases). The CDR3 covers 15 residues. Trimming pared 10 bases from V and 4 bases from J, leaving 22 bases between. Germline V lookup: CDR1 SGHVS, CDR2 FQNEAQ.

CDR3 amino acids: CASSLQAEANVLTF. CDR3 DNA sequence: TGTGCCAGCAGCTTACAGGCCGAGGCCAACGTCCTGACTTTC. V gene TRBV7-8 combines with J gene TRBJ2-6; D call uncertain. The CDR3 sequence is 14 residues long. The V end lost 2 bases, the J end lost 6 bases, and 8 bases lay between the germline ends. Germline CDR1 and CDR2: SGHVS and FQNEAQ. Together with reference TRBV7-8 and TRBJ2-6, the CDR3 gives the full variable domain: GAGVSQSPRYKVAKRGQDVALRCDPISGHVSLFWYQQALGQGPEFLTYFQNEAQLDKSGLPSDRFFAERPEGSVSTLKIQRTQQEDSAVYLCASSLQAEANVLTFGAGSRLTVL.

This clone came up a few times. V gene TRBV15 combines with J gene TRBJ2-7; D may be TRBD2 (5 bases). V was shortened by 5 bases and J by 5 bases, with 19 bases between the two germline ends. Germline CDR1 reads LNHNV; CDR2 reads YYDKDF (reference sequence). The CDR3 length is 15 residues. For the CDR3, the DNA is TGTGCCACCAGCTATGAGCAAATGGGAGCCCACGAGCAGTACTTC. It translates to CATSYEQMGAHEQYF. The full variable domain, its missing parts supplied by reference TRBV15 and TRBJ2-7, is DAMVIQNPRYQVTQFGKPVTLSCSQTLNHNVMYWYQQKSSQAPKLLFHYYDKDFNNEADTPDNFQSRRPNTSFCFLDIRSPGLGDTAMYLCATSYEQMGAHEQYFGPGTRLTVT.